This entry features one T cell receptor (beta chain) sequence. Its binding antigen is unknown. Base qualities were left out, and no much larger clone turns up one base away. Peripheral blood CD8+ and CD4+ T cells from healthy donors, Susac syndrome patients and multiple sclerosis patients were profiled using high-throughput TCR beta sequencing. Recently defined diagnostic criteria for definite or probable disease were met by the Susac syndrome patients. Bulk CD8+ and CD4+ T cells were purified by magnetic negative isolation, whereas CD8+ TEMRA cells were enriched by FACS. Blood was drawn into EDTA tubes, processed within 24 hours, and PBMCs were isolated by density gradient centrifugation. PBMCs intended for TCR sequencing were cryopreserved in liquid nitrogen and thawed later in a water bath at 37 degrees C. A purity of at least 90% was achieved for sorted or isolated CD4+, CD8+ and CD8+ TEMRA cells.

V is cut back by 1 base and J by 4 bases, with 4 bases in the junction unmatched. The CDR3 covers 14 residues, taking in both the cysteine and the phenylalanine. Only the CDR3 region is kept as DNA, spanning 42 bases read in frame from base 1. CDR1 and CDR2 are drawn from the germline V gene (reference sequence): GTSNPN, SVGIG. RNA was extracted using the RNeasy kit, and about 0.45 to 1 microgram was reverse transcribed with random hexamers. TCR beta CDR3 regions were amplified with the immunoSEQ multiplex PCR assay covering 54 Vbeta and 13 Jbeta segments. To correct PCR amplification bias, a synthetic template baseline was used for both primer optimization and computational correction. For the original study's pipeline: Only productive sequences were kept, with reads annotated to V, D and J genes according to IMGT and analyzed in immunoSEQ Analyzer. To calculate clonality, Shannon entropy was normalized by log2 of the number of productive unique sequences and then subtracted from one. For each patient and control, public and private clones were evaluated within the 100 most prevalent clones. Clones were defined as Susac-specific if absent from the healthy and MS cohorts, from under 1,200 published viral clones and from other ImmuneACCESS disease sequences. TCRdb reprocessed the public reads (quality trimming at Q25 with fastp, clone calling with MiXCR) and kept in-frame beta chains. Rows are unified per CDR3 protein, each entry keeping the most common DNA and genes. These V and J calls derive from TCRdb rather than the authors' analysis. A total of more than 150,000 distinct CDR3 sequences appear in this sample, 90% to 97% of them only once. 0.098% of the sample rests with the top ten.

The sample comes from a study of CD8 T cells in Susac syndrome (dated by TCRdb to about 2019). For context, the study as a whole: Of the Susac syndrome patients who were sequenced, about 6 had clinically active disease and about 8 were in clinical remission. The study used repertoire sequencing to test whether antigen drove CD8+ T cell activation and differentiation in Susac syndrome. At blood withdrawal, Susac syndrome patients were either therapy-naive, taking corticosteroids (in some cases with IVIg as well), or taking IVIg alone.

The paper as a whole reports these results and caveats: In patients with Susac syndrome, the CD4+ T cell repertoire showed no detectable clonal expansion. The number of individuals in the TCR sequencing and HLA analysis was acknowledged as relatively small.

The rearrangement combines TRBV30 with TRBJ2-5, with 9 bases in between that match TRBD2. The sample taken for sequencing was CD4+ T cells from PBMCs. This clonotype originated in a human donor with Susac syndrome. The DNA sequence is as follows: TGTGCCTGGAGTGGACGGCGGGGGGGAGAGACCCAGTACTTC. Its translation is CAWSGRRGGETQYF.